Listed below are T cell receptor beta chains from one sample, sequenced in a study of blood T cell repertoires in COVID-19. Produced via immunoSEQ multiplex PCR; TCRdb's table is partial and in-frame only. The sample has 85,000 to 110,000 clones; approximately 80% are singletons. Sequencing was done on a sample of peripheral blood. The receptors shown here come from a human donor in a cohort sampled during active or convalescent COVID-19. Both conserved end residues are part of each CDR3. D genes are given only for firm matches. Some rows have no size entry. The others give once, few or many, or a class for an expanded clone.

len,d_gene,v_gene,j_gene,abundance,CDR3nt,CDR3aa
15,TRBD2,TRBV7-9,TRBJ2-3,NA,TGTGCCAGCAGCTCGTCTAGCGGGCGCACAGATACGCAGTATTTT,CASSSSSGRTDTQYF
16,TRBD2,TRBV5-1,TRBJ2-3,NA,TGCGCCAGCAGACCCACTAGCGGGGGGGCGACGGGTACGCAGTATTTT,CASRPTSGGATGTQYF
14,NA,TRBV29-1,TRBJ1-4,NA,TGCAGCGTTTTTCGTCTTCGTCTAGGAGAAAAACTGTTTTTT,CSVFRLRLGEKLFF
14,TRBD1,TRBV19,TRBJ1-5,NA,TGTGCCAGTAGCACCGGACAGGGAAGTCAGCCCCAGCATTTT,CASSTGQGSQPQHF
16,NA,TRBV27,TRBJ1-5,NA,TGTGCCAGCAGTTTATTTCACCCGGGGGGCAATCAGCCCCAGCATTTT,CASSLFHPGGNQPQHF
15,TRBD2,TRBV11-3,TRBJ2-3,few,TGTGCCAGCAGCCCTGCGGGGGGAGGCACAGATACGCAGTATTTT,CASSPAGGGTDTQYF
13,NA,TRBV7-3,TRBJ2-5,NA,TGTGCCAGCAGCCCCGGGGCGGGGGAGACCCAGTACTTC,CASSPGAGETQYF
16,NA,TRBV5-6,TRBJ1-2,NA,TGTGCCAGCAGCGCCTATATGGTTGGGGGGGACTATGGCTACACCTTC,CASSAYMVGGDYGYTF
14,TRBD1,TRBV5-5,TRBJ1-4,NA,TGTGCCAGCAGCTTCTCGACAGGGAGAGAAAAACTGTTTTTT,CASSFSTGREKLFF
13,NA,TRBV5-1,TRBJ1-4,few,TGCGCCAGCAGCCCCACAACTAATGAAAAACTGTTTTTT,CASSPTTNEKLFF
13,TRBD1,TRBV5-1,TRBJ1-2,NA,TGCGCCAGCAGCTTGTCGACAGGGTATGGCTACACCTTC,CASSLSTGYGYTF
14,NA,TRBV5-5,TRBJ2-3,NA,TGTGCCAGCAGCTTCGGGCTAGCAGCGGATACGCAGTATTTT,CASSFGLAADTQYF
19,TRBD1,TRBV5-5,TRBJ1-2,NA,TGTGCCAGCAGCTTGGTACCCCCCCTACAGGGGAGAGCTAACTATGGCTACACCTTC,CASSLVPPLQGRANYGYTF
14,NA,TRBV5-8,TRBJ1-2,NA,TGTGCCAGCAGCCCAGGGAAGACTAACTATGGCTACACCTTC,CASSPGKTNYGYTF
14,TRBD2,TRBV7-2,TRBJ2-5,NA,TGTGCCAGCAGCTTAGACCTAGCGGCACAGACCCAGTACTTC,CASSLDLAAQTQYF
13,NA,TRBV5-4,TRBJ2-2,once,TGTGCCAGCAGCTTCAATACGGCCGGGGAGCTGTTTTTT,CASSFNTAGELFF
16,TRBD1,TRBV14,TRBJ2-1,NA,TGTGCCAGCAGCCCCCGATCGATGGGACAGAACAATGAGCAGTTCTTC,CASSPRSMGQNNEQFF
14,TRBD1,TRBV7-6,TRBJ1-6,NA,TGTGCCAGCAGGCTCCGCGACAGGGCCTCACCCCTCCACTTT,CASRLRDRASPLHF
14,NA,TRBV19,TRBJ1-5,NA,TGTGCCAGTAGTATAGGCGGTCGGGATCAGCCCCAGCATTTT,CASSIGGRDQPQHF
13,NA,TRBV6-5,TRBJ2-7,NA,TGTGCCAGCAGTCGGACAGAGAGCTACGAGCAGTACTTC,CASSRTESYEQYF
17,TRBD1,TRBV11-3,TRBJ1-2,NA,TGTGCCAGCAGCCCGCGAGGTGGCAGGGGGCGCGACTATGGCTACACCTTC,CASSPRGGRGRDYGYTF
15,TRBD1,TRBV4-1,TRBJ1-5,NA,TGCGCCAGCAGCCGTGACAGGGGGGTAAGTCAGCCCCAGCATTTT,CASSRDRGVSQPQHF
16,TRBD1,TRBV27,TRBJ2-3,NA,TGTGCCAGCAGCTTACAGGGGGCGCAATTCGCAGATACGCAGTATTTT,CASSLQGAQFADTQYF
14,TRBD1,TRBV7-3,TRBJ2-5,once,TGTGCCAGCAGCTTGTCGGGACAGGGTGAGACCCAGTACTTC,CASSLSGQGETQYF
11,NA,TRBV27,TRBJ1-1,few,TGTGCCAGCAGTACAGGACATGAAGCTTTCTTT,CASSTGHEAFF
19,TRBD2,TRBV7-7,TRBJ2-2,NA,TGTGCCAGCAGCTTAGGATCCGCTAGCGGAGCCTCGAACACCGGGGAGCTGTTTTTT,CASSLGSASGASNTGELFF
16,NA,TRBV19,TRBJ1-6,NA,TGTGCCAGTAAGGGAGGGGTAAGCTCCTATAATTCACCCCTCCACTTT,CASKGGVSSYNSPLHF
16,TRBD1,TRBV7-2,TRBJ1-3,NA,TGTGCCAGCAGCCCATATAACAGGGGAACTGGAAACACCATATATTTT,CASSPYNRGTGNTIYF
14,TRBD1,TRBV10-3,TRBJ1-2,NA,TGTGCCATCAGCGCTGACAGGGGAGAATATGGCTACACCTTC,CAISADRGEYGYTF